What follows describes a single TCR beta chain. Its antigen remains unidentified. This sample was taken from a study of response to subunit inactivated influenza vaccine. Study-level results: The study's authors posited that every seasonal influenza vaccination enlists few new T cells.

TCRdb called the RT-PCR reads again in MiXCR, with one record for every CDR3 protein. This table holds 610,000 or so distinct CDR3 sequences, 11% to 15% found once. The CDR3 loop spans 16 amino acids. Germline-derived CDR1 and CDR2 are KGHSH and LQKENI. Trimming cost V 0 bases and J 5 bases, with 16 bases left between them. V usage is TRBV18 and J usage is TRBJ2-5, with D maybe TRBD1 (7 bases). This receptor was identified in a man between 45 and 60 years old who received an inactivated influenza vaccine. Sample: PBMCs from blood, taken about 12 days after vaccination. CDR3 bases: TGTGCCAGCTCACCACCCTCGACAGGGAGGTTGGAGACCCAGTACTTC. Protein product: CASSPPSTGRLETQYF.